This T cell receptor beta chain was captured by sequencing in a study of blood T cell repertoires in COVID-19 (dated by TCRdb to 2018 to 2021). Concerning the study at large: Samples from collaborators originated in the United States, Italy and Spain and spanned both the acute and convalescent phases of COVID-19. The prospective study material was composed of cDNA or gDNA derived from T cells, B-cell-depleted T cells, or PBMCs. Deeply sampled blood TCRbeta repertoires from subjects exposed to, actively infected with, or recovered from COVID-19 were included in the dataset. A de-identified subject ID, COVID-19 status, age in years and sex were almost always included in the sample metadata. Samples were obtained from the ongoing ImmuneRACE study (first 160 participants) and from 1,200 or so subjects provided by 6 global collaborators. Where HLA class I and class II types were available, the types were taken from metadata supplied by the sample provider, not from assay-based typing. The repertoires were made available in a free public database intended to serve as a resource for research on the immune response to SARS-CoV-2. Summary of the overall study and its limitations: The amount of clinical and demographic metadata varied by source and participant and was provided uncurated.

Concerning this clone itself: Its antigen has not been determined. No base-level quality is on record; no much larger clone is a single base apart.

The immunoSEQ Assay, a bias-controlled multiplex PCR, was used to amplify TCRbeta CDR3 regions from genomic DNA. The study's processing was this. The number of nucleated cells in each sample was estimated from the amplification of reference gene primers within the assay. To quantify the absolute abundance of each unique TCRbeta CDR3 rearrangement, sequence reads were collapsed and filtered. For each sample, productive Simpson clonality was calculated as the square root of Simpson's diversity index across productive rearrangements. TCRdb obtained this table from immuneACCESS and retained in-frame rearrangements with V and J assigned. These tables miss some clones; where compared with another copy, unresolved V genes account for less than half of the shortfall, and the remainder is unexplained. D and trimming were read from the DNA, whereas the V and J calls and clone size are those reported in that table. The sample has around 230,000 clones on record, approximately 86% of them singletons. Of the sample, around a tenth falls within the top ten clones.

Participants in the prospective study were aged about 18 to 90 years, lived in some 24 United States geographic areas, and enrolled through a virtual design. To assign participants to cohorts, the prospective study relied on clinical history that participants themselves reported in a screening survey and a study questionnaire. Mobile phlebotomists in the prospective study collected whole blood, serum and a nasopharyngeal or oropharyngeal swab from every participant. Participants in the prospective study had the option to provide additional blood draws and questionnaires over an approximately 2-month period. Before DNA extraction, prospective study blood samples were shipped either frozen or at room temperature. The CDR3 covers 13 residues, taking in both the cysteine and the phenylalanine. The CDR3 DNA has 39 bases and is translated from base 1. The V and J ends are trimmed by 6 bases and 1 base, leaving 7 bases between them.

This clonotype was sampled from a man in his late teens or twenties with acute COVID-19. Rearrangement joined TRBV12-3 or TRBV12-4 to TRBJ1-5; 6 matching bases give a weak D call of TRBD1. The material sequenced was PBMCs or T cells enriched from blood (not recorded which). The CDR3 here reads CASSGQSNQPQHF. The nucleotides are TGTGCCAGCAGCGGACAGAGCAATCAGCCCCAGCATTTT.